This T cell receptor (beta chain) was identified in a study of T cells expressing NK-cell markers. Turning to the study itself: Serological testing identified seven of the eight sequenced donors as HCMV-seropositive and one as seronegative.

Overall study results and limits: Dominant NKG2C+ clonotypes made up roughly 1.0-7.0% of CD8+ T cells in roughly 6 donors.

cDNA encoding TCR beta was synthesized via 5'RACE template switching incorporating UMIs. TCRdb reprocessed the 5' RACE reads and keeps a single row for each CDR3 protein, giving no DNA. The specimen's table records about 410,000 distinct CDR3 sequences. Concerning this clonotype: Its matching antigen is unknown.

The specimen sequenced was blood T cells: a sorted CD56 or NKG2C T cell subset, CD4+ or CD8+ T cells, or bulk PBMC T cells (not recorded which). The TCR sequence derives from a woman aged 45-59 years in good health.

This CDR3 reads CSVEGLAGVRNEQFF. This chain uses TRBV29-1 with TRBJ2-1; TCRdb names TRBD2, which stays unverified in the absence of DNA. The germline gives CDR1 SQVTM, CDR2 ANQGSEA. CDR3 length equals 15 residues.